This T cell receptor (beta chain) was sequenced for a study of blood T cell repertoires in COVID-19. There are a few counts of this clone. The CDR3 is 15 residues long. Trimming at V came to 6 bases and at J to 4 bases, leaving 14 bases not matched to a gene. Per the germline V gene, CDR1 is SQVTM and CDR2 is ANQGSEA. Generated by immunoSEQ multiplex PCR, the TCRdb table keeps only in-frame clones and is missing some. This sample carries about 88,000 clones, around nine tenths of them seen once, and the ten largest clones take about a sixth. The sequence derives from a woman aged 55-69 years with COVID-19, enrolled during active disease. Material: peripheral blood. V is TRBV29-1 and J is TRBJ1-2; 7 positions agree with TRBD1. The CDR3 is CSVAKNQDRSYGYTF. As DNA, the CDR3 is TGCAGCGTCGCCAAAAACCAGGACAGGAGCTATGGCTACACCTTC.